One sample yielded the 18 T cell receptor beta chains listed below, sequenced in a study of blood T cell repertoires in COVID-19. Profiling relied on immunoSEQ multiplex PCR, and the TCRdb table lists in-frame clones only, not all of them. The table lists a few hundred thousand clones, about 89% of them singletons. Sequences were obtained from PBMCs or T cells enriched from blood (not recorded which). All receptors derive from a human donor in a cohort exposed to, infected with or recovered from COVID-19 (not recorded which). The donor label of this sample is uncertain.

This chain joins TRBV29-1 and TRBJ1-1; 8 positions agree with TRBD1. V dropped 6 bases and J dropped 3; count of bases not matched to a gene: 6. The CDR3 is 13 amino acids. CDR1 and CDR2 from the germline V gene are SQVTM and ANQGSEA. The CDR3 DNA reads TGCAGCGTCCAGGGGGCTGGGTACACTGAAGCTTTCTTT. Its protein product is CSVQGAGYTEAFF.

V usage is TRBV27 and J usage is TRBJ2-2, with TRBD1 matching over 9 bases. The V gene's germline CDR1 is MNHEY and CDR2 SMNVEV (reference sequence). The CDR3 totals 16 residues. V trimming: 5 bases; J trimming: 1 base; junction bases outside the gene matches: 5. CDR3 residues: CASSDGGQGNTGELFF. CDR3 DNA sequence: TGTGCCAGCAGTGACGGGGGACAGGGGAACACCGGGGAGCTGTTTTTT.

CDR3 DNA sequence: TGTGCCAGCAGCCAGGGGGGCACAGATACGCAGTATTTT. Translation: CASSQGGTDTQYF. This chain uses TRBV6-2 or TRBV6-3 with TRBJ2-3, with 7 bases identical to TRBD1. The V segment lost 6 bases and the J segment 1 base; nucleotides outside the gene matches: 1. The germline V gene encodes CDR1 MNHEY and CDR2 SVGEGT. This CDR3 region has 13 residues.

V usage is TRBV30 and J usage is TRBJ2-5; D is perhaps TRBD2 (6 bases). The CDR3 runs 13 residues. Germline values: CDR1 GTSNPN, CDR2 SVGIG (reference sequence). V shed 4 bases and J shed 7 bases, with 16 bases lying between them. CDR3 DNA: TGTGCCTGGACGGCCGGGGGAGAGGGGACCCAGTACTTC. Amino acids: CAWTAGGEGTQYF.

The chain couples TRBV30 to TRBJ1-2; 7 bases are shared with TRBD1. V lost 5 bases to trimming and J lost 4 bases; unmatched junction nucleotides: 7. The CDR3 spans 13 residues. Germline V gene lookup returns CDR1 GTSNPN and CDR2 SVGIG (reference sequence). The CDR3 protein is CAWDRDRAYGYTF. The CDR3 DNA sequence: TGTGCCTGGGACCGGGACAGAGCCTATGGCTACACCTTC.

V gene TRBV19 combines with J gene TRBJ2-7; D is perhaps TRBD1 (5 bases). Trimming stripped 6 bases from V and 3 bases from J, with 9 bases between. Germline V gene sequence: CDR1 LNHDA, CDR2 SQIVND (reference sequence). This CDR3 is built from 12 residues. The CDR3 loop is CASSDSRYEQYF. The DNA for the CDR3 is TGTGCCAGTAGCGACAGCCGCTACGAGCAGTACTTC.

This sequence joins TRBV18 and TRBJ2-7, with a tentative D call TRBD1 (6 bases). CDR1 is KGHSH and CDR2 is LQKENI in the germline V gene. The V end lost 5 bases, the J end lost 7 bases, and 15 bases lay between the germline ends. This CDR3 is 13 amino acids long. CDR3 region: CASSNPGTNEQYF. In DNA, the CDR3 is TGTGCCAGCTCAAACCCCGGGACAAATGAGCAGTACTTC.

This chain uses TRBV2 with TRBJ2-1; tentative D call: TRBD2 (7 bases). CDR3 size: 15 residues. V lost 4 bases, J lost 3 bases, and 13 bases lay in between. From germline, CDR1 is SNHLY and CDR2 FYNNEI. The CDR3: CASSARGGHYNEQFF. CDR3 in DNA: TGTGCCAGCAGTGCGCGCGGGGGACACTACAATGAGCAGTTCTTC. Drawing the rest from reference TRBV2 and TRBJ2-1, the complete variable domain is EPEVTQTPSHQVTQMGQEVILRCVPISNHLYFYWYRQILGQKVEFLVSFYNNEISEKSEIFDDQFSVERPDGSNFTLKIRSTKLEDSAMYFCASSARGGHYNEQFFGPGTRLTVL.

The chain recombines TRBV14 with TRBJ1-2; D remains unclear. Germline lookup yields CDR1 SGHDN and CDR2 FVKESK. Trimming pared 3 bases from V and 6 bases from J, leaving 11 bases between. CDR3 length: 13 amino acids. The CDR3 loop reads CASSHEGRNGYTF. Here the CDR3 DNA reads TGTGCCAGCAGCCACGAGGGTAGAAATGGCTACACCTTC.

The V gene is TRBV27, the J gene TRBJ1-2; a weak D match, TRBD1 (5 bases). Per germline, CDR1 MNHEY and CDR2 SMNVEV (reference sequence). V dropped 4 bases and J dropped 6 bases, with 18 bases sitting between them. This CDR3 comprises 15 residues. This CDR3 reads CASSSAGTWIDGYTF. Here the CDR3 DNA reads TGTGCCAGCAGTTCCGCAGGGACTTGGATTGATGGCTACACCTTC.

The chain couples TRBV27 to TRBJ1-5; TRBD1 might be the D (6 bases). Between the trimmed V and J ends, which lost 4 bases and 7 bases, there was a span of 17 bases. The CDR3 has 15 amino acids. The germline V gene encodes CDR1 MNHEY and CDR2 SMNVEV (reference sequence). DNA of the CDR3: TGTGCCAGCAGTTCCTACAGGGTTCGTGGGCAGCCCCAGCATTTT. Its protein product is CASSSYRVRGQPQHF.

This chain links TRBV16 with TRBJ1-2; weak D call: TRBD1 (5 bases). Germline loops: CDR1 KGHSY, CDR2 FQNENV. This CDR3 spans 15 amino acids. V was pared by 4 bases and J by 8 bases, with 20 bases between. The CDR3: CASSLWLSQGRGYTF. The DNA of the CDR3 is TGTGCCAGCAGCCTTTGGTTGAGTCAGGGAAGGGGCTACACCTTC.

The V gene is TRBV5-8, the J gene TRBJ1-5; TRBD1 agrees at 8 bases. The CDR3 is 15 amino acids. Germline V gene lookup returns CDR1 SGHTS and CDR2 YDEGEE. V lost 4 bases and J lost 6; bases outside the gene matches: 9. CDR3 sequence reads: CASSHLDRASQPQHF. The CDR3 DNA reads TGTGCCAGCAGCCACCTGGACAGGGCAAGTCAGCCCCAGCATTTT.

This sequence joins TRBV18 and TRBJ2-5; D is undetermined. V was trimmed by 0 bases and J by 0 bases, leaving 5 bases between them. The CDR3 is made up of 14 amino acids. The germline V gene has CDR1 KGHSH and CDR2 LQKENI. In DNA form, the CDR3 reads TGTGCCAGCTCACCACCCTACGACCAAGAGACCCAGTACTTC. As protein: CASSPPYDQETQYF. The complete variable domain, with remaining parts taken from reference TRBV18 and TRBJ2-5, reads NAGVMQNPRHLVRRRGQEARLRCSPMKGHSHVYWYRQLPEEGLKFMVYLQKENIIDESGMPKERFSAEFPKEGPSILRIQQVVRGDSAAYFCASSPPYDQETQYFGPGTRLLVL.

This clone was recorded a few times. V is TRBV10-3 and J is TRBJ1-2; 7 nucleotides align to TRBD1. Germline values: CDR1 ENHRY, CDR2 SYGVKD. Trimming at V came to 6 bases and at J to 3 bases, leaving 7 bases not matched to a gene. The CDR3 sequence is 14 residues long. In DNA form, the CDR3 reads TGTGCCATCAGGCCGACAGGGACGGACTATGGCTACACCTTC. It yields the protein CAIRPTGTDYGYTF.

The V call is TRBV6-5, the J call TRBJ2-7; 7 bases map to TRBD1. With 9 bases clipped from V and 1 base from J, the junction kept 6 bases outside the gene matches. From germline, CDR1 is MNHEY and CDR2 SVGAGI. The CDR3 totals 13 residues. The CDR3 loop reads CASLSGGSYEQYF. The CDR3 nucleotides read TGTGCCAGTTTGTCAGGGGGATCCTACGAGCAGTACTTC.

The J gene is TRBJ1-3, the V gene TRBV7-2; 8 bases agree with TRBD1. CDR1 is SGHTA and CDR2 is FQGNSA in the germline V gene. The CDR3 is 16 residues long. Losses at the gene ends were 2 bases for V and 2 bases for J; bases not matched to a gene: 5. The CDR3 reads CASSLQGQGTGNTIYF. DNA of the CDR3: TGTGCCAGCAGCTTACAAGGACAGGGTACTGGAAACACCATATATTTT.

This sequence joins TRBV6-2 or TRBV6-3 and TRBJ2-7; 13 bases are shared with TRBD2. The V gene's germline CDR1 is MNHEY and CDR2 SVGEGT. The CDR3 loop spans 16 amino acids. Trimming cost V 4 bases and J 6 bases; bases outside gene matches: 9. The CDR3 sequence is CASSFLLTSGGFEQYF. CDR3 sequence (DNA): TGTGCCAGCAGTTTCCTCTTGACTAGCGGGGGGTTCGAGCAGTACTTC.